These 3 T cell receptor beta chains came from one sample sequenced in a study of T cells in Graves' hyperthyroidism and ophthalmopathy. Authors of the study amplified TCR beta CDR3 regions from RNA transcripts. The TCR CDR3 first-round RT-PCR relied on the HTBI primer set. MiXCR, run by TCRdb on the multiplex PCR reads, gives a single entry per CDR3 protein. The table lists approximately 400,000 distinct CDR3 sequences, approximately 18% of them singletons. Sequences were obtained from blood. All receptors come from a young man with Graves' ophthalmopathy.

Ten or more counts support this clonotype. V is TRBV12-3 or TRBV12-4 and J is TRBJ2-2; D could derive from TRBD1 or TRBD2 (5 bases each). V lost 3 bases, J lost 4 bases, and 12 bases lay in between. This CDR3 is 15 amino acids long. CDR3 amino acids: CASSFGGSLTGELFF. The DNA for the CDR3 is TGTGCCAGCAGTTTTGGGGGTTCACTCACCGGGGAGCTGTTTTTT.

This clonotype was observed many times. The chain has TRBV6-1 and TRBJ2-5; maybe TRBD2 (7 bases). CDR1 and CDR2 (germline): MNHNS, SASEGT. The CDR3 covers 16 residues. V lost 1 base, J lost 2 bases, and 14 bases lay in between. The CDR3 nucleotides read TGTGCCAGCAGTGAAGGGGCGGGGGCCATACAAGAGACCCAGTACTTC. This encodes CASSEGAGAIQETQYF.

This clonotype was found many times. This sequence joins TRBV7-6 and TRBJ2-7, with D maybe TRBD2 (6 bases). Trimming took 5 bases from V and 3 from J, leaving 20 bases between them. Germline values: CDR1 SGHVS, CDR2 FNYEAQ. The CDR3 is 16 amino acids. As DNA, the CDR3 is TGTGCCAGCAGCCCCTCGGCGGGGACGGGTCTCTACGAGCAGTACTTC. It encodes CASSPSAGTGLYEQYF.